The T cell receptor beta chain described here comes from a study of cytomegalovirus exposure and HLA in healthy donors. Findings and limits, study-wide: Accurate HLA-A and HLA-B prediction from TCR beta sequences was reported for most subjects.

PCR employed 60 Vbeta and 13 Jbeta primers. Clones were sequenced by immunoSEQ multiplex PCR, and TCRdb holds only the in-frame ones, with some missing. The top ten hold 0.57% of the sample, which has around 90,000 clones, roughly four fifths seen once. This clone was counted between two and nine times. Its matching antigen is unknown. The CDR3 has 13 amino acids. Germline lookup yields CDR1 MNHNS and CDR2 SASEGT. V lost 4 bases, J lost 10 bases, and 14 bases lay in between. The TCR sequence derives from a man aged 25-45 years in good health and CMV-seronegative. Sequences were obtained from PBMCs. The gene calls are TRBV6-1 and TRBJ1-5; D perhaps matches TRBD1 (6 bases). The CDR3 spells CASSADRGAPQHF. The DNA of the CDR3 is TGTGCCAGCAGTGCTGACCGGGGGGCCCCCCAGCATTTT.